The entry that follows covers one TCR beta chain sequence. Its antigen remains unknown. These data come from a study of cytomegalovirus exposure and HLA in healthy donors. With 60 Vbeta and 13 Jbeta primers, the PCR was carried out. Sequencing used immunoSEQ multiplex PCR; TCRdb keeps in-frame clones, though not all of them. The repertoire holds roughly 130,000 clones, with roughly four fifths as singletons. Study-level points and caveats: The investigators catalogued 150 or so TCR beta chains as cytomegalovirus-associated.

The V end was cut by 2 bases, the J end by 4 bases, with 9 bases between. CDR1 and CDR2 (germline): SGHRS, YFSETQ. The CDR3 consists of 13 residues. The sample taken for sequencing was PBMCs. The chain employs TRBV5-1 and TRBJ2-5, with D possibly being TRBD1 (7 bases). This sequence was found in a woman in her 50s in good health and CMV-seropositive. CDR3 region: CASSFRGAETQYF. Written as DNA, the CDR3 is TGCGCCAGCAGCTTCAGGGGGGCAGAGACCCAGTACTTC.